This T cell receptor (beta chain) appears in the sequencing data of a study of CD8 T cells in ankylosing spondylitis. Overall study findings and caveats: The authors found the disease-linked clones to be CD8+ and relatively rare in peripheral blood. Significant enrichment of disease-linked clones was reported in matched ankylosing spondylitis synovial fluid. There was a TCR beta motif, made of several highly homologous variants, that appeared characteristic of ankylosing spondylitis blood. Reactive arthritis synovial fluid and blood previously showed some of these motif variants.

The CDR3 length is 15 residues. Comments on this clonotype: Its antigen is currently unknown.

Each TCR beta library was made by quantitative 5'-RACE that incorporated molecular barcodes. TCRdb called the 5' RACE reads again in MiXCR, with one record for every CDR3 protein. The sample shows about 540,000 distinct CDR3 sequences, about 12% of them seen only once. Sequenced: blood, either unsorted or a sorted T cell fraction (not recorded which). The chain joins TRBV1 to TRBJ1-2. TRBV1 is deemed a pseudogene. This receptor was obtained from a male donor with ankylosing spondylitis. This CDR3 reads CTSSQEQLANYGYTF. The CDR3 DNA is TGCACCAGCAGCCAAGAACAGTTAGCTAACTATGGCTACACCTTC.